This T cell receptor (beta chain) comes out of a study of PD-1 blockade in classical Hodgkin lymphoma. Study conclusions and caveats: Diversity in CD4+ TCRs, unlike that measured in CD8+ TCRs, had risen significantly by C4D1. What caused the repertoire differences, perhaps disease activity or prior therapy, remains undefined.

The CDR3 has 13 amino acids. Germline loops: CDR1 SQVTM, CDR2 ANQGSEA. Using immunoSEQ multiplex PCR, the repertoire was profiled, and TCRdb retains in-frame clones only, with some absent. The sample holds roughly 150,000 clones, approximately 80% seen once. Comments on this clone: What it recognizes is unknown. The junction and the germline gene differ at one end; a read error may be behind it.

Brentuximab vedotin exposure varied among the patients, all of whom had relapsed after autologous stem cell transplantation. The J gene is TRBJ2-4, the V gene TRBV29-1, with D possibly TRBD2 on 6 matching bases. This TCR derives from a human donor with classical Hodgkin lymphoma. Sample: peripheral blood mononuclear cells (PBMCs), taken before the second cycle of nivolumab. The CDR3 sequence is CSVVKLAQNIQYF. CDR3 sequence (DNA): TGCAGCGTTGTTAAACTAGCCCAAAACATTCAGTACTTC.